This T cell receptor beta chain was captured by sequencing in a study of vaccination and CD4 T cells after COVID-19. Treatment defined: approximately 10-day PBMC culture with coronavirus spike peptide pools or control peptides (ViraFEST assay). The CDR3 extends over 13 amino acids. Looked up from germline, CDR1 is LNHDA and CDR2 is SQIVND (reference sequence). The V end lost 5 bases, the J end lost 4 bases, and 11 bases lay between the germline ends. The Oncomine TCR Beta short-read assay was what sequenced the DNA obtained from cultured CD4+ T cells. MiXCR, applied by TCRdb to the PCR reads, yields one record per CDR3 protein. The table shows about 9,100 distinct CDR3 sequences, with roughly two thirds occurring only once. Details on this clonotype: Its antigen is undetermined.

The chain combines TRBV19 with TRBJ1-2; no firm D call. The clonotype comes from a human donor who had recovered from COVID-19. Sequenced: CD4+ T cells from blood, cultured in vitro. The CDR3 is CASSGEPVYGYTF. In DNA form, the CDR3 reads TGTGCCAGTAGTGGGGAGCCGGTCTATGGCTACACCTTC.